This section outlines one T cell receptor (beta chain) sequence together with its context. Looked up from germline, CDR1 is SEHNR and CDR2 is FQNEAQ (reference sequence). This CDR3 has 14 amino acids. V was pared by 0 bases and J by 7 bases, with 5 bases of the junction left unmatched. The sample belongs to a study of blood T cell repertoires in COVID-19. Using immunoSEQ multiplex PCR, the repertoire was profiled, and TCRdb retains in-frame clones only, with some absent. The sample holds 250,000 or so clones, 75% to 90% seen once. Sequenced sample: peripheral blood. The rearrangement joins TRBV7-9 to TRBJ1-2, with 7 bases fitting TRBD1. This receptor was identified in a woman in her thirties or forties who had recovered from COVID-19. The CDR3 is CASSLAWTGGGYTF. In DNA, the CDR3 is TGTGCCAGCAGCTTAGCCTGGACAGGAGGTGGCTACACCTTC. Full variable domain (outside the CDR3, taken from reference TRBV7-9 and TRBJ1-2): DTGVSQNPRHKITKRGQNVTFRCDPISEHNRLYWYRQTLGQGPEFLTYFQNEAQLEKSRLLSDRFSAERPKGSFSTLEIQRTEQGDSAMYLCASSLAWTGGGYTFGSGTRLTVV.